This T cell receptor beta chain derives from a study of T cell clonality in common variable immunodeficiency. Aged about 8 to 64 years, CVID subjects averaged roughly 39 years old. Each donor provided about 4.5 to 8.5 ml of heparinized whole blood. This clone appeared a few times. Its target is unknown. The CDR3 end lies 3 residues beyond the end of the read and is filled in from the germline J gene. Findings and limits, study-wide: In common variable immunodeficiency, TCR beta chains reportedly carried fewer deletions and N-nucleotide insertions. Shared TCRbeta clones were fewer between CVID subjects than controls.

Control and CVID samples contributed equal amounts of genomic DNA. Method: immunoSEQ multiplex PCR; TCRdb's copy keeps in-frame clones and lacks some. Observed in the sample are 20,000 to 30,000 clones, none of them singletons. The V and J ends lost 8 bases and 4 bases, in that order; junction bases with no gene match: 2. The length of the CDR3 is 12 residues. From germline, CDR1 is SGHAT and CDR2 FQNNGV. This clonotype was sampled from a human donor with common variable immunodeficiency. Specimen: peripheral blood mononuclear cells. V gene TRBV11-2 combines with J gene TRBJ2-7; 10 bases map to TRBD1. This chain's CDR3 is CASVGQGYEQYF. The CDR3 bases that were read are TGTGCCAGCGTGGGACAGGGGTACGAG. Full variable domain (missing parts from reference TRBV11-2 and TRBJ2-7): EAGVAQSPRYKIIEKRQSVAFWCNPISGHATLYWYQQILGQGPKLLIQFQNNGVVDDSQLPKDRFSAERLKGVDSTLKIQPAKLEDSAVYLCASVGQGYEQYFGPGTRLTVT.